The rows below give T cell receptor beta chains drawn from one sample of a study of T cell responses to AZD1222 COVID-19 vaccine. Produced via immunoSEQ multiplex PCR; TCRdb's table is partial and in-frame only. The repertoire consists of under 150,000 clones, with over 75% occurring once and the leading ten covering 7.9%. Sequencing was performed on peripheral blood, taken 28 days after the second dose of the MenACWY control vaccine. The receptors originated from an adult who received the MenACWY meningococcal vaccine as a control. CDR3s include the opening cysteine and the closing phenylalanine or tryptophan. The order of the fields is V gene, D gene, J gene, CDR3 protein. A D gene is named only where the DNA matches it firmly.

>TRBV7-8|TRBD1|TRBJ1-6
CASSPRTGSSPLHF
>TRBV24-1|NA|TRBJ2-1
CATSAFDEQFF
>TRBV5-5|TRBD1|TRBJ1-4
CASSTGTGGFVNEKLFF
>TRBV18|NA|TRBJ2-2
CASSPGGTGELFF
>TRBV6-5|NA|TRBJ2-2
CASSGQTHTGELFF
>TRBV9|TRBD2|TRBJ2-5
CASSAGTSGSRRETQYF
>TRBV5-1|TRBD2|TRBJ2-3
CASSLGLADSTDTQYF
>TRBV13|TRBD1|TRBJ2-1
CASSRSRDRVGEQFF
>TRBV27|TRBD1|TRBJ1-1
CASSSQGAGNTEAFF
>TRBV5-1|TRBD2|TRBJ2-1
CASSLGTSGAYYNEQFF
>TRBV24-1|TRBD1|TRBJ1-1
CATSETGYDTEAFF
>TRBV27|NA|TRBJ1-5
CASSSRSNQPQHF
>TRBV7-9|TRBD2|TRBJ2-1
CASSPGLAGYNEQFF
>TRBV28|TRBD1|TRBJ1-2
CASSLGTATGGYTF
>TRBV4-1|NA|TRBJ2-7
CASSRGYGLSYEQYF
>TRBV6-1|NA|TRBJ1-2
CASNKDGGDVEGYTF
>TRBV6-5|NA|TRBJ1-1
CASSYWWNTEAFF
>TRBV27|TRBD1|TRBJ1-3
CASSIQGASGNTIYF
>TRBV7-2|NA|TRBJ2-5
CASSPYQETQYF
>TRBV4-1|NA|TRBJ1-6
CASSNLVTGGGSPLHF
>TRBV7-3|NA|TRBJ2-5
CASSQSPLETQYF
>TRBV2|TRBD2|TRBJ2-3
CASSELGGGVGTDTQYF
>TRBV2|NA|TRBJ1-2
CASSARTRGTTYGYTF
>TRBV11-3|TRBD2|TRBJ2-5
CASSLTSGEQETQYF
>TRBV25-1|NA|TRBJ1-4
CASSDPRRLEKLFF
>TRBV19|TRBD1|TRBJ1-2
CASFQGAGGQWDYGYTF
>TRBV5-1|TRBD1|TRBJ1-2
CASSSPGTGAGGYTF
>TRBV11-3|NA|TRBJ2-5
CASSAQETQYF
>TRBV30|NA|TRBJ1-3
CAWGGPVLSGNTIYF
>TRBV5-1|TRBD2|TRBJ2-1
CASVLGTSGYNEQFF
>TRBV30|NA|TRBJ2-6
CAWSVSVWEGADGANVLTF
>TRBV19|NA|TRBJ1-2
CASSIMRGTNYGYTF
>TRBV30|TRBD2|TRBJ2-7
CAWTPGGLVEQYF
>TRBV11-2|NA|TRBJ1-2
CASSLASGTANYGYTF
>TRBV9|TRBD1|TRBJ2-3
CASSSGQGRADTQYF
>TRBV7-9|NA|TRBJ1-2
CASSLAKSTYGYTF